The following is a TCR beta chain sequence with its context. The antigen remains undetermined. The PCR used 60 Vbeta and 13 Jbeta primers. Produced via immunoSEQ multiplex PCR; TCRdb's table is partial and in-frame only. The sample has roughly 150,000 clones; roughly 78% are singletons. These data belong to a study of cytomegalovirus exposure and HLA in healthy donors. Study findings and constraints: Indistinguishable V segments, including TRBV6-2 and TRBV6-3, were excluded. The authors judged a highly shared variant cluster likely a sequencing artifact. It was about 150 TCR beta chains that were listed as cytomegalovirus-associated.

CDR1 and CDR2 (germline): SGDLS, YYNGEE. CDR3 length: 16 residues. J lost 9 bases, V lost 0 bases, and 12 bases had no gene match. The receptor's source is a man aged 30 to 45 in good health. The sequenced sample consisted of PBMCs. This chain links TRBV9 with TRBJ2-1; TRBD2 aligns across 7 bases. CDR3 nucleotides: TGTGCCAGCAGCGTAGTGGCTAGCGGATCTACAGGTGAGCAGTTCTTC. Protein: CASSVVASGSTGEQFF. Full variable domain (outside the CDR3, taken from reference TRBV9 and TRBJ2-1): DSGVTQTPKHLITATGQRVTLRCSPRSGDLSVYWYQQSLDQGLQFLIQYYNGEERAKGNILERFSAQQFPDLHSELNLSSLELGDSALYFCASSVVASGSTGEQFFGPGTRLTVL.